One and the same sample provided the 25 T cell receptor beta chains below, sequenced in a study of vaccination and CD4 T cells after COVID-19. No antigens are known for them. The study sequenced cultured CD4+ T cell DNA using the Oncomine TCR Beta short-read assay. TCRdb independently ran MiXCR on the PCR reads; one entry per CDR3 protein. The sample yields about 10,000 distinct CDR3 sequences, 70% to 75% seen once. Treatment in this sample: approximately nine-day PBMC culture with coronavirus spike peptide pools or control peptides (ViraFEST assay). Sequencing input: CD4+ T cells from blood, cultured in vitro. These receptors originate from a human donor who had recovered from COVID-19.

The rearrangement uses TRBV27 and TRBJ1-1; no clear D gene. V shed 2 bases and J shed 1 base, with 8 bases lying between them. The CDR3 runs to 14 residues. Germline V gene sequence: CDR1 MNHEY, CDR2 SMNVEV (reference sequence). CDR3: CASSLQVRNTEAFF. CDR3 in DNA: TGTGCCAGCAGTTTACAGGTTAGGAACACTGAAGCTTTCTTT.

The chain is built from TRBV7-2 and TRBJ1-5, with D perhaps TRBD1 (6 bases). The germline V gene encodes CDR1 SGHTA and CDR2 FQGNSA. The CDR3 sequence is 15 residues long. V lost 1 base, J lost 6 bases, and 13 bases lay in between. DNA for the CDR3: TGTGCCAGCAGCTTAGAATCGGGGGCGGCTCAGCCCCAGCATTTT. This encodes CASSLESGAAQPQHF.

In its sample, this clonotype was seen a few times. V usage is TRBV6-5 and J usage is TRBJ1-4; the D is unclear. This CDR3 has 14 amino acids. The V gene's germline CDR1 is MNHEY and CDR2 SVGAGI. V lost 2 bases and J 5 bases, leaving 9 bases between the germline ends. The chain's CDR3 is CASSYTGRNEKLFF. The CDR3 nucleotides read TGTGCCAGCAGTTACACGGGGAGAAATGAAAAACTGTTTTTT.

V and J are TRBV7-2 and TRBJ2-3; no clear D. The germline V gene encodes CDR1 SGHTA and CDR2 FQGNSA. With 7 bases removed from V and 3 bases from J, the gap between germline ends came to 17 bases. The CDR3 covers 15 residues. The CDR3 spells CASNLSPGVTDTQYF. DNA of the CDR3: TGTGCCAGCAACTTGTCCCCAGGAGTAACAGATACGCAGTATTTT.

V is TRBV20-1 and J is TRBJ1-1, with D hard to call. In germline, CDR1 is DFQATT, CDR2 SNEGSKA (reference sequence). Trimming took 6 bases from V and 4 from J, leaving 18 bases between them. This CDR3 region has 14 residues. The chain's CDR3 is CSAVQIPRGTEAFF. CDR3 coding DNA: TGCAGTGCCGTACAGATCCCCCGGGGCACTGAAGCTTTCTTT.

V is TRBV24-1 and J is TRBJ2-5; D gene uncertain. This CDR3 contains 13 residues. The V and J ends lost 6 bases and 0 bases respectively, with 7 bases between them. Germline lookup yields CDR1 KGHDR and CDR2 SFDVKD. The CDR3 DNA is TGTGCCACCAGTTCTGCAAACCAAGAGACCCAGTACTTC. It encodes CATSSANQETQYF.

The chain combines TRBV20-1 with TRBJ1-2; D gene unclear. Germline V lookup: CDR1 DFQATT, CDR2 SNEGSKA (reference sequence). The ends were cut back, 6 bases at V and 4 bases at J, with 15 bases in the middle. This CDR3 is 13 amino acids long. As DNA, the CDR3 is TGCAGTGCAGAGGGAGGGCGGGCCTATGGCTACACCTTC. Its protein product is CSAEGGRAYGYTF.

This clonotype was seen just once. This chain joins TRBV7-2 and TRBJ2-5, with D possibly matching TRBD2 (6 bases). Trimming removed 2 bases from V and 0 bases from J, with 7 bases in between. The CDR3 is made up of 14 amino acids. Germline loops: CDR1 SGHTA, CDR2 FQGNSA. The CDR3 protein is CASSLTSHQETQYF. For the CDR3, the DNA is TGTGCCAGCAGCTTAACTAGCCACCAAGAGACCCAGTACTTC.

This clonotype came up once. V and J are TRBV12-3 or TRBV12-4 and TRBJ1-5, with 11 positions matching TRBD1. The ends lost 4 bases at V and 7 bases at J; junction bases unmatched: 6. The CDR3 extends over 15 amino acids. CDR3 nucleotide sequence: TGTGCCAGCAGTTCCAAGGGACAGGGGGAACAGCCCCAGCATTTT. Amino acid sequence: CASSSKGQGEQPQHF.

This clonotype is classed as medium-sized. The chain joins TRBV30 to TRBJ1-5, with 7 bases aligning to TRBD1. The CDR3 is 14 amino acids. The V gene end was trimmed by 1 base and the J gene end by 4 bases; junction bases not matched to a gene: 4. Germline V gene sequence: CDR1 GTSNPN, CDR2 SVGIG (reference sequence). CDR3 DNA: TGTGCCTGGAGTGGCGGGACAGAGAATCAGCCCCAGCATTTT. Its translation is CAWSGGTENQPQHF.

The CDR3 nucleotides are TGTGCCAGCAGCTTAGCACAGGGGACTGAAGCTTTCTTT. Translated: CASSLAQGTEAFF. V usage is TRBV7-9 and J usage is TRBJ1-1; 7 bases map to TRBD1. With 0 bases clipped from V and 5 bases from J, the junction kept 0 bases outside the gene matches. The CDR3 covers 13 residues. Germline V gives CDR1 SEHNR, CDR2 FQNEAQ (reference sequence).

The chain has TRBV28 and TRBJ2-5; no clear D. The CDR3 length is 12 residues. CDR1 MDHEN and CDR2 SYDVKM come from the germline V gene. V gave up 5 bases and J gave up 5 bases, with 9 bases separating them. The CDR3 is CASSTRWETQYF. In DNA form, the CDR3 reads TGTGCCAGCAGTACCCGGTGGGAGACCCAGTACTTC.

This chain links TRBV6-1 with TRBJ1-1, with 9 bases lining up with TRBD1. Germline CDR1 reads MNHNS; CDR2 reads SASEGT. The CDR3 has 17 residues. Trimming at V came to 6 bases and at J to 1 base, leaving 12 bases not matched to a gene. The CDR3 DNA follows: TGTGCCAGCAGCCCCGCCGGGACAGGGTCCCGGAACACTGAAGCTTTCTTT. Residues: CASSPAGTGSRNTEAFF.

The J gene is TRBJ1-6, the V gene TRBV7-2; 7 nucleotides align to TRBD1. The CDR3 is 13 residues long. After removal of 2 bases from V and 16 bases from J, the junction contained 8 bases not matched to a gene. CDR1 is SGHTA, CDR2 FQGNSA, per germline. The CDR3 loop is CASSLSTGDPLHF. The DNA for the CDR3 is TGTGCCAGCAGCTTATCTACAGGGGACCCACTCCACTTT.

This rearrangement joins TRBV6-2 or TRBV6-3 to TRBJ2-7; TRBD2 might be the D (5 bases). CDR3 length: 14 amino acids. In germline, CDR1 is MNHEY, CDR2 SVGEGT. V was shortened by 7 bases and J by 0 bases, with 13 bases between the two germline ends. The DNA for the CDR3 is TGTGCCAGCACGACTAATACAGCCTCCTACGAGCAGTACTTC. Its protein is CASTTNTASYEQYF.

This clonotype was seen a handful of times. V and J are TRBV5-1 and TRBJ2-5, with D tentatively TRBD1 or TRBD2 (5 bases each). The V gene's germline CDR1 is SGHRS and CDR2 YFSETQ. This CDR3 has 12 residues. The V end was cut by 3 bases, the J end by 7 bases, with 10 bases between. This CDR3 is CASSWGWGTQYF. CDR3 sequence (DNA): TGCGCCAGCAGCTGGGGGTGGGGGACCCAGTACTTC.

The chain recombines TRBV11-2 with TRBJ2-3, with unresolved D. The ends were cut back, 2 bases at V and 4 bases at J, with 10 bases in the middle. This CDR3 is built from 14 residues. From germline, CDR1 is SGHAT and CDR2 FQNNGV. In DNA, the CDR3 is TGTGCCAGCAGCTTACGACCGGCGGCAGATACGCAGTATTTT. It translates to CASSLRPAADTQYF. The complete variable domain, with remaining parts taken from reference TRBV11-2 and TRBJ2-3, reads EAGVAQSPRYKIIEKRQSVAFWCNPISGHATLYWYQQILGQGPKLLIQFQNNGVVDDSQLPKDRFSAERLKGVDSTLKIQPAKLEDSAVYLCASSLRPAADTQYFGPGTRLTVL.

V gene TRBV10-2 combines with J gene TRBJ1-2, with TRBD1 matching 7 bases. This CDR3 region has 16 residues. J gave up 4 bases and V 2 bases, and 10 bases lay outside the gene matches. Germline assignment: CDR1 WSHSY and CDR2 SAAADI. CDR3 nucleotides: TGCGCCAGCAGTGAGACCTTACAGGGGCGTCCCTATGGCTACACCTTC. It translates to CASSETLQGRPYGYTF.

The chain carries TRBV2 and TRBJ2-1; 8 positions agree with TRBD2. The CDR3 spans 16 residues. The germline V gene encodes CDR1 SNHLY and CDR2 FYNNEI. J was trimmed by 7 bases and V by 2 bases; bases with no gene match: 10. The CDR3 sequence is CASSEPTGGSGNEQFF. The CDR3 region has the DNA TGTGCCAGCAGTGAACCTACGGGAGGGTCGGGGAATGAGCAGTTCTTC.

The CDR3 loop reads CASSKGGTGGCNSPLHF. The CDR3 DNA reads as TGTGCCAGCAGCAAAGGGGGGACAGGGGGCTGTAATTCACCCCTCCACTTT. V and J are TRBV21-1 and TRBJ1-6; TRBD1 is taken as the D call from the table, unchecked against the DNA. TRBV21-1 is assigned pseudogene status. The CDR3 runs to 17 residues.

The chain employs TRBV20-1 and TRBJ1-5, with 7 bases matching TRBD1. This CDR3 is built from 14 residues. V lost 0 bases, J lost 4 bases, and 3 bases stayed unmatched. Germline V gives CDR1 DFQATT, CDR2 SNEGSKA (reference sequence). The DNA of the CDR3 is TGCAGTGCTAGAGATCGCAGGGGGAATCAGCCCCAGCATTTT. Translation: CSARDRRGNQPQHF.

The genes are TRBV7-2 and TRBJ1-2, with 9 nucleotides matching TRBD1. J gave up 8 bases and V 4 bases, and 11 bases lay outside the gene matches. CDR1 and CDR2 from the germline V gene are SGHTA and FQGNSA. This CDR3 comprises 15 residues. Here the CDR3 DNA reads TGTGCCAGCAGCTCGCAGGGACAGGGCGGCGGGGGCTACACCTTC. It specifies CASSSQGQGGGGYTF.

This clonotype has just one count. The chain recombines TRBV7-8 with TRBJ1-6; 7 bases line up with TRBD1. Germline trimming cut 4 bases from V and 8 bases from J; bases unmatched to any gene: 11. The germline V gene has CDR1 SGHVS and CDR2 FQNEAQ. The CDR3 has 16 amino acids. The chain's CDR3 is CASSYTGRQGYSPLHF. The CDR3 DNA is TGTGCCAGCAGCTATACGGGTCGACAGGGTTATTCACCCCTCCACTTT.

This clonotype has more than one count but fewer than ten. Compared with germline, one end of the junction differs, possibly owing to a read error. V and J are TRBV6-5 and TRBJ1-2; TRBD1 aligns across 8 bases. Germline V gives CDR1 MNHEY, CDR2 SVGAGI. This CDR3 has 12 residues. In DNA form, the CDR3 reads TGTGCCAGCAGTTACAACAGGGGGACAGAGTTCTTC. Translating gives CASSYNRGTEFF.

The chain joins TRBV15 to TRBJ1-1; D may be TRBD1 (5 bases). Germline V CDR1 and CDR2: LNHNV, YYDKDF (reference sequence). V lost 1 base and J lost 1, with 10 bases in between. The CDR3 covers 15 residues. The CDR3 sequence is CATSRGGTGNTEAFF. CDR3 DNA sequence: TGTGCCACCAGCAGAGGGGGGACGGGGAACACTGAAGCTTTCTTT.